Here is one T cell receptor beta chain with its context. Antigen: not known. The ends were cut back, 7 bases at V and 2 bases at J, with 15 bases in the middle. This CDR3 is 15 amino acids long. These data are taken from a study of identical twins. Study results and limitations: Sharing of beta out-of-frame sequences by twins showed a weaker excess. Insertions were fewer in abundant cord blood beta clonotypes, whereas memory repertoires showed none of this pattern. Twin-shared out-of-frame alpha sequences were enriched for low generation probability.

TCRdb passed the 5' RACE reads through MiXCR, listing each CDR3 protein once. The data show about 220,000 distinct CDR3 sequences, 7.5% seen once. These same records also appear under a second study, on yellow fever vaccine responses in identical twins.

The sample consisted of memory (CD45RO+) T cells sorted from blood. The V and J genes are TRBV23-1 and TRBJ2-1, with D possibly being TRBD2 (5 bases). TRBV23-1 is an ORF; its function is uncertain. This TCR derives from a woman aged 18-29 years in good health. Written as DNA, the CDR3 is TGCGCCAGCACCCGACGGGGATTTACCTACAATGAGCAGTTCTTC. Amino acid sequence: CASTRRGFTYNEQFF.